Listed here is a single T cell receptor beta chain. Its antigen is not identified. TCRdb's table, derived via immunoSEQ multiplex PCR, lists solely in-frame clones and lacks some. The repertoire holds 6,000 to 10,000 clones, 95% to 98% seen once, with around 2.8% in the top ten. CDR3 length: 16 residues. With 1 base clipped from V and 7 bases from J, the junction kept 5 bases outside the gene matches. Germline V gives CDR1 SGHNT, CDR2 YENEEA. Blood donors were healthy children aged about 16-56 months and healthy nonsmoking adults. This entry belongs to a study of naive CD8 T cells in extremely preterm neonates. Whole-study context: Abstract and methods disagree on adult ages: 25-50 versus 20-50 years. Overall study findings and caveats: Preterm neonates had significantly lower iChao1 richness than other age groups.

V usage is TRBV11-3 and J usage is TRBJ2-1, with TRBD2 matching 12 bases. Sequencing used naive CD8+ T cells from blood. This TCR was sampled from a human donor in good health. This chain's CDR3 is CASSLGASGGGNEQFF. The CDR3 DNA reads TGTGCCAGCAGCTTAGGGGCTAGCGGGGGGGGTAATGAGCAGTTCTTC.